One and the same sample provided the 24 T cell receptor beta chains below, sequenced in a study of blood T cells in healthy people across ages. A sample-barcoded 5' primer and a J-beta primer mix were used in a second PCR of about 6 to 11 cycles. TCRdb called the 5' RACE reads again in MiXCR, with one record for every CDR3 protein. The table has over a million distinct CDR3 sequences, approximately 42% seen once. Sequenced sample: blood. The receptors stem from a woman under 30 in good health.

This clonotype was found many times. CDR3 region: CATSRLIGTLKEQYF. The CDR3, as DNA: TGTGCCACCAGCAGACTAATCGGGACTTTGAAAGAGCAGTACTTC. The chain uses TRBV15 and TRBJ2-5, with D possibly matching TRBD2 (6 bases). CDR1 is LNHNV, CDR2 YYDKDF, per germline (reference sequence). The CDR3 length is 15 residues. V dropped 2 bases and J dropped 11 bases, with 21 bases sitting between them.

The chain carries TRBV20-1 and TRBJ2-4; 7 bases line up with TRBD2. The end of the DNA aligns better with TRBJ2-7, so the J call may be wrong. CDR3 length: 12 amino acids. Germline CDR1 reads DFQATT; CDR2 reads SNEGSKA (reference sequence). The CDR3 nucleotides read TGCAGTGGGAAAACTAGCGACTACGAGCAGTACTTC. Protein sequence: CSGKTSDYEQYF.

The V gene is TRBV7-2, the J gene TRBJ1-6, with D tentatively TRBD1 (6 bases). Germline CDR1 is SGHTA and CDR2 is FQGNSA. The CDR3 totals 16 residues. The ends were cut back, 5 bases at V and 3 bases at J, with 14 bases in the middle. The CDR3 here is CASSPRRRGYNSPLHF. In DNA form, the CDR3 reads TGTGCCAGCAGCCCGAGACGCAGGGGCTATAATTCACCCCTCCACTTT.

This clonotype occurred many times. The chain links TRBV10-3 to TRBJ1-2, with 7 bases fitting TRBD1. The CDR3 has 13 amino acids. Per the germline V gene, CDR1 is ENHRY and CDR2 is SYGVKD. V lost 6 bases to trimming and J lost 3 bases; unmatched junction nucleotides: 4. CDR3 sequence (DNA): TGTGCCATCAGCCCCGGGACAGACTATGGCTACACCTTC. Amino acids: CAISPGTDYGYTF.

This clonotype showed up just a few times. The chain recombines TRBV28 with TRBJ2-5; a weak D match, TRBD1 (6 bases). V was pared by 3 bases and J by 1 base, with 15 bases between. Germline CDR1 is MDHEN and CDR2 is SYDVKM. The CDR3 extends over 16 amino acids. The CDR3 DNA reads TGTGCCAGCAGTTTCAGTGCCAGGGGAATCCAAGAGACCCAGTACTTC. It translates to CASSFSARGIQETQYF.

The V gene is TRBV7-2, the J gene TRBJ2-2; TRBD2 is a possible D gene (5 bases). This CDR3 spans 13 amino acids. Germline lookup yields CDR1 SGHTA and CDR2 FQGNSA. V lost 7 bases and J 6 bases, leaving 12 bases between the germline ends. Written as DNA, the CDR3 is TGTGCCAGCACCATTTCTAGCCCCGGGGAGCTGTTTTTT. Amino acid sequence: CASTISSPGELFF.

The DNA for the CDR3 is TGTGCCACCAGCGGGGATAGGGAGTCTGGGGCCAACGTCCTGACTTTC. It specifies CATSGDRESGANVLTF. This chain uses TRBV15 with TRBJ2-6; weak D call: TRBD2 (5 bases). This CDR3 is 16 amino acids long. V was pared by 5 bases and J by 1 base, with 12 bases between. Germline V gives CDR1 LNHNV, CDR2 YYDKDF (reference sequence).

This clonotype came up a few times. The chain has TRBV12-3 or TRBV12-4 and TRBJ2-7, with 9 bases identical to TRBD2. The CDR3 length is 15 residues. Trimming at V came to 0 bases and at J to 10 bases, leaving 10 bases not matched to a gene. The CDR3 here is CASSLASGSGKSQYF. CDR3 coding DNA: TGTGCCAGCAGTTTAGCTAGCGGGAGTGGAAAGTCCCAGTACTTC.

The V and J genes are TRBV2 and TRBJ1-4, with 10 bases aligning to TRBD1. V trimming: 4 bases; J trimming: 6 bases; junction bases outside the gene matches: 2. Germline V gives CDR1 SNHLY, CDR2 FYNNEI. The CDR3 contains 14 residues. The CDR3 loop is CASSGDRGYEKLFF. The CDR3, as DNA: TGTGCCAGCAGTGGGGACAGGGGTTATGAAAAACTGTTTTTT. The variable domain in full, completed from reference TRBV2 and TRBJ1-4, reads EPEVTQTPSHQVTQMGQEVILRCVPISNHLYFYWYRQILGQKVEFLVSFYNNEISEKSEIFDDQFSVERPDGSNFTLKIRSTKLEDSAMYFCASSGDRGYEKLFFGSGTQLSVL.

This clonotype has ten or more counts. V usage is TRBV11-2 and J usage is TRBJ2-3; D is perhaps TRBD2 (5 bases). This CDR3 is built from 16 residues. The germline gives CDR1 SGHAT, CDR2 FQNNGV. Deletions cut 5 bases from V and 2 bases from J, with 17 bases between. Written as DNA, the CDR3 is TGTGCCAGCAGCCAGAGGACTGGAACCAACACAGATACGCAGTATTTT. It yields the protein CASSQRTGTNTDTQYF.

This clonotype was found a few times. This chain joins TRBV6-2 or TRBV6-3 and TRBJ2-1; D remains unclear. This CDR3 contains 16 residues. Trimming shortened V by 0 bases and J by 3 bases, and 12 bases separated the two germline ends. The germline V gene has CDR1 MNHEY and CDR2 SVGEGT. The CDR3 reads CASSYSDLAGYNEQFF. The CDR3 DNA is TGTGCCAGCAGTTACTCGGACCTTGCCGGCTACAATGAGCAGTTCTTC.

The chain uses TRBV14 and TRBJ2-7, with D possibly being TRBD1 (5 bases). Germline assignment: CDR1 SGHDN and CDR2 FVKESK. There are 17 residues in the CDR3. V dropped 0 bases and J dropped 0 bases, with 15 bases sitting between them. The CDR3 nucleotides read TGTGCCAGCAGCCAAGAAGGTGTAGGGGCAGGCTCCTACGAGCAGTACTTC. It is translated as CASSQEGVGAGSYEQYF.

CDR3 in DNA: TGTGCCAGCAAGACGGACCTTACCTACAATGAGCAGTTCTTC. It specifies CASKTDLTYNEQFF. The chain carries TRBV12-3 or TRBV12-4 and TRBJ2-1; D call uncertain. The V end lost 7 bases, the J end lost 2 bases, and 12 bases lay between the germline ends. This CDR3 has 14 amino acids.

The genes are TRBV3-1 and TRBJ2-3, with D tentatively TRBD2 (6 bases). Per the germline V gene, CDR1 is LGHDT and CDR2 is YNNKEL (reference sequence). Trimming left V 6 bases short and J 2 bases short, with 15 bases between. The CDR3 is 15 amino acids. The CDR3 is CASRDGGSSTDTQYF. The CDR3, as DNA: TGTGCCAGCAGGGACGGAGGGAGTTCCACAGATACGCAGTATTTT.

The V gene is TRBV10-3, the J gene TRBJ1-1; D is ambiguous. This CDR3 spans 12 amino acids. V was shortened by 10 bases and J by 0 bases, with 9 bases between the two germline ends. Germline CDR1 reads ENHRY; CDR2 reads SYGVKD. CDR3 in DNA: TGTGCCACCCGTGCGGTGAACACTGAAGCTTTCTTT. Translating gives CATRAVNTEAFF.

The chain has TRBV18 and TRBJ1-2; D ambiguous. CDR3 length: 13 residues. CDR1 KGHSH and CDR2 LQKENI come from the germline V gene. V lost 2 bases, J lost 1 base, and 5 bases lay in between. The CDR3 spells CASSPNNNYGYTF. The CDR3 DNA sequence: TGTGCCAGCTCACCAAACAATAACTATGGCTACACCTTC.

This chain links TRBV12-3 or TRBV12-4 with TRBJ2-1; D not certain. Trimming removed 2 bases at V and 2 bases at J, with 7 bases between. This CDR3 is 14 amino acids long. Here the CDR3 reads CASSLRKTYNEQFF. The CDR3 DNA is TGTGCCAGCAGTTTAAGGAAGACCTACAATGAGCAGTTCTTC.

This clonotype was seen only a few times. CDR3 sequence (DNA): TGCAGTGCTAGAGATCAGGCTAGCGGGAGTAGGAGGACCTACAATGAGCAGTTCTTC. This encodes CSARDQASGSRRTYNEQFF. V usage is TRBV20-1 and J usage is TRBJ2-1; 10 bases agree with TRBD2. V was pared by 0 bases and J by 2 bases, with 13 bases of the junction left unmatched. Looked up from germline, CDR1 is DFQATT and CDR2 is SNEGSKA (reference sequence). The CDR3 consists of 19 residues.

This clonotype has a count of ten or more. This chain joins TRBV27 and TRBJ1-2; D remains unclear. The CDR3 runs to 13 residues. V was clipped by 6 bases and J by 2 bases, with 10 bases between them. The germline V gene encodes CDR1 MNHEY and CDR2 SMNVEV (reference sequence). CDR3 nucleotides: TGTGCCAGCAGCCCGGGGATAAACTATGGCTACACCTTC. As protein: CASSPGINYGYTF.

Only a few counts were recorded for this clonotype. The J gene is TRBJ2-3, the V gene TRBV4-1; 11 nucleotides align to TRBD1. This CDR3 spans 17 amino acids. V shed 0 bases, J shed 6 bases, and the junction held 8 bases outside the gene matches. Germline values: CDR1 MGHRA, CDR2 YSYEKL. DNA for the CDR3: TGCGCCAGCAGCCAAGATAGGGGACAGGGGGTCGGGGATACGCAGTATTTT. Protein product: CASSQDRGQGVGDTQYF.

Ten or more counts support this clonotype. This chain uses TRBV4-2 with TRBJ2-3, with unresolved D. Germline V gives CDR1 LGHNA, CDR2 YNFKEQ. This CDR3 contains 13 residues. The germline V and J ends were trimmed by 3 bases and 6 bases, with 10 bases remaining between them. The CDR3 DNA follows: TGTGCCAGCAGCCAGGTACTCCACGATACGCAGTATTTT. Encoded protein: CASSQVLHDTQYF.

The chain recombines TRBV24-1 with TRBJ2-1, with D maybe TRBD1 (6 bases). Judging by the DNA end, TRBJ2-7 fits better; the J call may be wrong. In germline, CDR1 is KGHDR, CDR2 SFDVKD. This CDR3 has 16 amino acids. CDR3 DNA: TGTGCCACCAGTGACCCTGGACAGATCTCCTACAATGAGCAGTACTTC. Translation: CATSDPGQISYNEQYF.

The chain's CDR3 is CASTEGNLNTEAFF. The CDR3 nucleotides are TGTGCCAGCACCGAGGGAAACTTGAACACTGAAGCTTTCTTT. The rearrangement joins TRBV21-1 to TRBJ1-1. TRBV21-1 is marked as a pseudogene. The CDR3 has 14 amino acids.

V and J are TRBV7-9 and TRBJ2-1; tentatively, D is TRBD1 (5 bases). CDR3 length: 12 residues. Trimming stripped 8 bases from V and 9 bases from J, with 14 bases between. Germline V lookup: CDR1 SEHNR, CDR2 FQNEAQ (reference sequence). CDR3 in DNA: TGTGCCAGCGGGTTCAGGGAAATTGAGCAGTTCTTC. Residues: CASGFREIEQFF.